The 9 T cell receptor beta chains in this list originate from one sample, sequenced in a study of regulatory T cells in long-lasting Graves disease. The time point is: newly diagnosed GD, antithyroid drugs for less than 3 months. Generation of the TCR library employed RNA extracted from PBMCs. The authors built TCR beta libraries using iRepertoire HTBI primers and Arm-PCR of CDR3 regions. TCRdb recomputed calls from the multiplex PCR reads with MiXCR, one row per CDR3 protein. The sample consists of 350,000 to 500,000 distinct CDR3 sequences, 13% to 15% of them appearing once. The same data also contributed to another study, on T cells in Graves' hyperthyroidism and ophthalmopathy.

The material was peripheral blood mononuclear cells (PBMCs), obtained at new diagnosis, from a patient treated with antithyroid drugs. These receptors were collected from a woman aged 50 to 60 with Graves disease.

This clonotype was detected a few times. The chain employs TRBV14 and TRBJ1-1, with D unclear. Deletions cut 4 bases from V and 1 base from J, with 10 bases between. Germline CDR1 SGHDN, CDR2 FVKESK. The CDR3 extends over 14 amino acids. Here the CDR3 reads CASSRRLGNTEAFF. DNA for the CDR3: TGTGCCAGCAGCCGCAGACTTGGGAACACTGAAGCTTTCTTT.

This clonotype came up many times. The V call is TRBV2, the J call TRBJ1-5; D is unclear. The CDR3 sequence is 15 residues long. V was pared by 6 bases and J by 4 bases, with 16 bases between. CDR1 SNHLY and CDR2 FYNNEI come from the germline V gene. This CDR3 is CASSPDERANQPQHF. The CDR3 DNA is TGTGCCAGCAGCCCTGATGAAAGGGCGAATCAGCCCCAGCATTTT.

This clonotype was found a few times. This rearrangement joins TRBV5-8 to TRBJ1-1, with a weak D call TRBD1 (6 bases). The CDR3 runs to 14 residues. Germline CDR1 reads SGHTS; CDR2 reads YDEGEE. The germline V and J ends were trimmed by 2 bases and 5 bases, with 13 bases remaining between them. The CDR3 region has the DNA TGTGCCAGCAGCTTTTCCCACAGGGCGACTGAAGCTTTCTTT. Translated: CASSFSHRATEAFF.

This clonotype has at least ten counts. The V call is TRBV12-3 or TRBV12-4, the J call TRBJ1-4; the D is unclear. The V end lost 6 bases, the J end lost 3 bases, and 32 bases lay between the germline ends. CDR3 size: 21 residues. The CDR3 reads CASRKVRRGVTSPGANEKLFF. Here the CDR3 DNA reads TGTGCCAGCAGAAAAGTGCGCCGTGGAGTAACCTCCCCCGGGGCTAATGAAAAACTGTTTTTT.

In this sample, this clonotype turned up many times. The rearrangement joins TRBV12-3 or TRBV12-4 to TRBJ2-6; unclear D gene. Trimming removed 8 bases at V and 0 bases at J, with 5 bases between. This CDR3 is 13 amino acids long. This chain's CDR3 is CASESSGANVLTF. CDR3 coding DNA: TGTGCCAGCGAAAGCTCTGGGGCCAACGTCCTGACTTTC.

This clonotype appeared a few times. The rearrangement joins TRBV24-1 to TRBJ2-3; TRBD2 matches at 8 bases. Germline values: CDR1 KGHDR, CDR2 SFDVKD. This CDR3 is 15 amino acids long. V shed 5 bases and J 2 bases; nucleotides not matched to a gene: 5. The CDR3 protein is CATSVEAGVTDTQYF. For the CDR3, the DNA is TGTGCCACCAGTGTTGAAGCGGGAGTCACAGATACGCAGTATTTT.

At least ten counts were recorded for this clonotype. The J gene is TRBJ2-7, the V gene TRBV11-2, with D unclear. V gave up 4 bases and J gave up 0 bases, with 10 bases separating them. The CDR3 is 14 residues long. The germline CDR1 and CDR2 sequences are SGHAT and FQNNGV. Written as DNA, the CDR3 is TGTGCCAGCAGCTCATCAGTGTCCTCCTACGAGCAGTACTTC. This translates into CASSSSVSSYEQYF. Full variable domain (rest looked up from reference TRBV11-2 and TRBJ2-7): EAGVAQSPRYKIIEKRQSVAFWCNPISGHATLYWYQQILGQGPKLLIQFQNNGVVDDSQLPKDRFSAERLKGVDSTLKIQPAKLEDSAVYLCASSSSVSSYEQYFGPGTRLTVT.

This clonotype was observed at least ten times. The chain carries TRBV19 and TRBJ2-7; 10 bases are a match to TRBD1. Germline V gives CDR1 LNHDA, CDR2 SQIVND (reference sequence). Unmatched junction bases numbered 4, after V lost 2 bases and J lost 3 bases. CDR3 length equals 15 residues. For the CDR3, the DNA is TGTGCCAGTAGTATAACCGGGACAGGGGTCTACGAGCAGTACTTC. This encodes CASSITGTGVYEQYF.

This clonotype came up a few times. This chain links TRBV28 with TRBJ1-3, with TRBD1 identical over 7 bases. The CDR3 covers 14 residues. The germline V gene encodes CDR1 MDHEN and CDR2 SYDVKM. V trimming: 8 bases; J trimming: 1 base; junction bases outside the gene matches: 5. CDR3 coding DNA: TGTGCCAGCGTACCAGGGGGGTCTGGAAACACCATATATTTT. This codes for CASVPGGSGNTIYF.